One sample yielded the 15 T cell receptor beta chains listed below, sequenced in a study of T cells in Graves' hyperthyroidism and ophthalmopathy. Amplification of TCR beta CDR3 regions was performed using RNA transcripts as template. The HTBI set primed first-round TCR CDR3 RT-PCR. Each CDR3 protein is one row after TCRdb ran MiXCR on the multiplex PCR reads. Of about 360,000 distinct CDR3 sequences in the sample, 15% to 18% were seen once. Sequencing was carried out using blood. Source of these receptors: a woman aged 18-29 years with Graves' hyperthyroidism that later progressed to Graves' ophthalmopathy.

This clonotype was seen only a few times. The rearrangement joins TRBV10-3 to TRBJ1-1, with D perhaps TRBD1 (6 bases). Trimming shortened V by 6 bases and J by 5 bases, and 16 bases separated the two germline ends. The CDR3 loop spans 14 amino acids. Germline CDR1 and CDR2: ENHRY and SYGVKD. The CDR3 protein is CAISLNREITEAFF. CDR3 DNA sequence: TGTGCCATCAGCCTCAACAGGGAAATTACTGAAGCTTTCTTT.

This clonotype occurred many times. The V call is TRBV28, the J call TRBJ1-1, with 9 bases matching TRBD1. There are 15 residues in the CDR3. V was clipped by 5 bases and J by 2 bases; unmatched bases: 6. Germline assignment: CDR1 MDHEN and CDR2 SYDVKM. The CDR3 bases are TGTGCCAGCAGTCGACAGGGGGAATTAAACACTGAAGCTTTCTTT. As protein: CASSRQGELNTEAFF.

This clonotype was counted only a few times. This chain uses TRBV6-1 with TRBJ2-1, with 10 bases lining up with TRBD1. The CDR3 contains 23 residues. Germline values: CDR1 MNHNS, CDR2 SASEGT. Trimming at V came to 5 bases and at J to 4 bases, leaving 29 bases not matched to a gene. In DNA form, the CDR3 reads TGTGCCAGCAGTTATTGCGAGGGGACAGGGGTTAGTAGGAGCTGGGGAAGTTACAATGAGCAGTTCTTC. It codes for CASSYCEGTGVSRSWGSYNEQFF.

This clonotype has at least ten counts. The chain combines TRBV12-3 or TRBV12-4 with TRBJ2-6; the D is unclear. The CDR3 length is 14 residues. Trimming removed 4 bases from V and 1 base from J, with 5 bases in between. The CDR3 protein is CASSSASGANVLTF. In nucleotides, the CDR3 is TGTGCCAGCAGTTCAGCATCTGGGGCCAACGTCCTGACTTTC.

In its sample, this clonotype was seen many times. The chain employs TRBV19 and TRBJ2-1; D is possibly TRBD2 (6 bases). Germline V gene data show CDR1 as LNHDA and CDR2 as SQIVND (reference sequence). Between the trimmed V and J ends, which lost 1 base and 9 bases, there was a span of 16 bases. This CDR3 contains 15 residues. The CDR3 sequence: CASSIVLAPQSEQFF. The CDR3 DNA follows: TGTGCCAGTAGTATAGTTCTAGCGCCTCAATCTGAGCAGTTCTTC.

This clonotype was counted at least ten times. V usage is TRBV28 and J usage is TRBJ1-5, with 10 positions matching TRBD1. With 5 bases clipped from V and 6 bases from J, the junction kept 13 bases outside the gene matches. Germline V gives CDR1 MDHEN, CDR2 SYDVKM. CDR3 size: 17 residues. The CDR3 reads CASSPVRQGALSQPQHF. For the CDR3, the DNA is TGTGCCAGCAGTCCCGTCCGACAGGGGGCGTTAAGTCAGCCCCAGCATTTT.

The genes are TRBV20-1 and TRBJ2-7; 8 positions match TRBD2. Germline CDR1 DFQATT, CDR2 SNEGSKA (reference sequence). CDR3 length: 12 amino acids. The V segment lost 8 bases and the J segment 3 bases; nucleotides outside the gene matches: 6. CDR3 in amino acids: CSPKREFYEQYF. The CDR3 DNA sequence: TGCAGTCCAAAGCGGGAGTTCTACGAGCAGTACTTC.

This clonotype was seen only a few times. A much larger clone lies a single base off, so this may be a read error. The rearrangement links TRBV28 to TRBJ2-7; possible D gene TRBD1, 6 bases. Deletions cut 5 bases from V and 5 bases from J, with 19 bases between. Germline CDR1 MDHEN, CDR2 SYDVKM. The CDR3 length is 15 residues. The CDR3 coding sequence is TGTGCCAGCAGTACCCGAACAGGGAGCCTGCACGAGCAGTACTTC. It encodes CASSTRTGSLHEQYF.

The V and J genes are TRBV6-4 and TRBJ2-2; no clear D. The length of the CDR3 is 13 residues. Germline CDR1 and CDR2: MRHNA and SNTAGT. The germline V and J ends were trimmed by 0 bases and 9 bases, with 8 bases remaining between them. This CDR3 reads CASSDSPSRELFF. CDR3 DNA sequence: TGTGCCAGCAGTGACTCCCCCTCGCGGGAGCTGTTTTTT.

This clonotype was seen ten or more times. For the CDR3, the DNA is TGTGCCAGCAGTTTGAGGTATGATGAGCAGTTCTTC. Translation gives CASSLRYDEQFF. The chain is built from TRBV28 and TRBJ2-1, with D uncertain. Germline CDR1 and CDR2: MDHEN and SYDVKM. The ends were cut back, 3 bases at V and 8 bases at J, with 8 bases in the middle. The CDR3 has 12 residues.

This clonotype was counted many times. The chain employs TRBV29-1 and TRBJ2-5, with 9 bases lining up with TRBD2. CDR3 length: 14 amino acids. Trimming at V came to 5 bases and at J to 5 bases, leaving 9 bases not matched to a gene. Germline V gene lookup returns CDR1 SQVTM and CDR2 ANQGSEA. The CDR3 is CSVNVAGGWETQYF. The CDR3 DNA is TGCAGCGTTAATGTGGCGGGAGGGTGGGAGACCCAGTACTTC.

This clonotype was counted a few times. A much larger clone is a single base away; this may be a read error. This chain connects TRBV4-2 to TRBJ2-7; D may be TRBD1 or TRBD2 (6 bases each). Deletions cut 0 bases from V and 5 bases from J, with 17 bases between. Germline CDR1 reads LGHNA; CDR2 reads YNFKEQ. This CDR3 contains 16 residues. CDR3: CASSQDPPMGGNEQYF. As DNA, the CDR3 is TGTGCCAGCAGCCAAGACCCCCCCATGGGGGGCAACGAGCAGTACTTC.

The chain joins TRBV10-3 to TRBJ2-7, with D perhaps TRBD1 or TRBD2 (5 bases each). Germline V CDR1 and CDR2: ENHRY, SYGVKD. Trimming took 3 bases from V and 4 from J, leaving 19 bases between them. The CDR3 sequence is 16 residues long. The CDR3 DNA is TGTGCCATCAGTGATCCCCGGGGCCGAAGAGGGTACGAGCAGTACTTC. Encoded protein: CAISDPRGRRGYEQYF.

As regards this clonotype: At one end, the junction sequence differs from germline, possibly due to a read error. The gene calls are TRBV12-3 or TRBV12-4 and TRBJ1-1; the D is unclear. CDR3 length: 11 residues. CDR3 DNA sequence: TGTGCCAGCAGGCTTAACACTGAAGCTTCCTTT. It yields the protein CASRLNTEASF.

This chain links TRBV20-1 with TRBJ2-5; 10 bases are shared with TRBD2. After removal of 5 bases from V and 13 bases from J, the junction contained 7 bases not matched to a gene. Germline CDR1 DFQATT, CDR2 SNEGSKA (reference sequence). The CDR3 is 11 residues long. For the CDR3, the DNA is TGCAGTGCTCGCCTAGCGGGAGAGGTGTACTTC. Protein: CSARLAGEVYF.